Sequencing of this TCR beta chain was carried out in a study of post-analysis software for immune sequencing data. Overall study context: Courses of disease covered relapsing-remitting, secondary progressive and progressive-relapsing multiple sclerosis.

General study points: Co-batched samples clustered tightly together by F measure. The study found significantly lower normalized Chao1 diversity in multiple sclerosis patients than in controls. Four to six TRBV segments (TRBV5-6, TRBV5-1 and TRBV20-1 among them) occurred more frequently in patients than in controls.

Note on this clonotype: Its matching antigen is unknown.

Carried by the TCR beta cDNA libraries were unique molecular identifiers. cDNA molecules numbering roughly 500,000 came from roughly 1 to 10 million T cells. Via MiXCR, TCRdb re-called the PCR reads, giving one row per CDR3 protein. The sample shows approximately 690,000 distinct CDR3 sequences, roughly three fifths of them seen only once. Deletions cut 0 bases from V and 3 bases from J, with 4 bases between. The CDR3 length is 12 residues. Germline loops: CDR1 SQVTM, CDR2 ANQGSEA. The material sequenced was blood. This TCR was recovered from a girl aged 2-10 years with multiple sclerosis. The gene calls are TRBV29-1 and TRBJ2-3, with D unresolved. CDR3 sequence reads: CSVEERTDTQYF. The CDR3 region has the DNA TGCAGCGTTGAAGAGAGAACAGATACGCAGTATTTT.